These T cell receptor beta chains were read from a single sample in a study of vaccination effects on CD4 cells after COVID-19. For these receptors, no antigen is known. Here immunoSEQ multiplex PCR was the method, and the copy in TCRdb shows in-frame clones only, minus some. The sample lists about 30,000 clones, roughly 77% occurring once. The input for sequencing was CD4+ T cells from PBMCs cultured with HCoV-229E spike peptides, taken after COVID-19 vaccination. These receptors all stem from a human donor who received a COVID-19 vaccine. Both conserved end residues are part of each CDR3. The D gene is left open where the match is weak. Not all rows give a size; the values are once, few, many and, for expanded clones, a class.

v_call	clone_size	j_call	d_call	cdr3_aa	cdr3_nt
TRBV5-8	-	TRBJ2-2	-	CASSLGLVNTGELFF	TGTGCCAGCAGCTTGGGACTAGTTAACACCGGGGAGCTGTTTTTT
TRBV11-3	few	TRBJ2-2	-	CASSLGGGPNTGELFF	TGTGCCAGCAGCTTAGGTGGGGGCCCGAACACCGGGGAGCTGTTTTTT
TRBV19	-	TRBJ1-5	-	CASSATGFSNQPQHF	TGTGCCAGTAGTGCTACAGGGTTTAGCAATCAGCCCCAGCATTTT
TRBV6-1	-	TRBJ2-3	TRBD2	CASSERRGGDTQYF	TGTGCCAGCAGTGAAAGACGGGGGGGCGATACGCAGTATTTT
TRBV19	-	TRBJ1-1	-	CASSIESRASTEAFF	TGTGCCAGTAGTATAGAGAGCCGGGCGAGCACTGAAGCTTTCTTT
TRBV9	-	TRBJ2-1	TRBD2	CASSRGGAGGIISYNEQFF	TGTGCCAGCAGCCGCGGGGGAGCGGGGGGCATAATTTCCTACAATGAGCAGTTCTTC
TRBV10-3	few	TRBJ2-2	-	CAISESANTGELFF	TGTGCCATCAGTGAGTCTGCGAACACCGGGGAGCTGTTTTTT
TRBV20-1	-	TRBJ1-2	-	CSPGRDTF	TGCAGTCCTGGCAGGGACACCTTC
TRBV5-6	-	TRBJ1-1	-	CASSLVRNQAFF	TGTGCCAGCAGCTTGGTGCGAAACCAAGCTTTCTTT
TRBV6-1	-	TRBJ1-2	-	CASSEYTGFGGYTF	TGTGCCAGCAGTGAATATACAGGGTTCGGCGGCTACACCTTC
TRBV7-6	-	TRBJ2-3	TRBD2	CASSTVLGLAGFTDTQYF	TGTGCCAGCAGCACCGTTCTGGGACTAGCGGGGTTCACAGATACGCAGTATTTT
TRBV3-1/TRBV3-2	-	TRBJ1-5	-	CASSQGTANQPQHF	TGTGCCAGCAGCCAAGGGACGGCCAATCAGCCCCAGCATTTT
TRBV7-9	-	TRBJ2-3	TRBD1	CASNTGDSTDTQYF	TGTGCCAGCAATACAGGGGACAGCACAGATACGCAGTATTTT
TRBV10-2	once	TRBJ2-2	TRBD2	CASSDPPGTSGVNTGELFF	TGCGCCAGCAGTGACCCGCCGGGAACTAGCGGGGTGAACACCGGGGAGCTGTTTTTT
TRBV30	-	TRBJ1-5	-	CAWKKREGQPQHF	TGTGCCTGGAAAAAACGAGAAGGACAGCCCCAGCATTTT
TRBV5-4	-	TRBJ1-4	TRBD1	CASSLAGTANEKLFF	TGTGCCAGCAGCTTGGCCGGGACAGCTAATGAAAAACTGTTTTTT
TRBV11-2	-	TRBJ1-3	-	CASSLLGNTIYF	TGTGCCAGCAGCTTACTTGGAAACACCATATATTTT
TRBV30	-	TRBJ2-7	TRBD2	CAWTGKGLAGGRQYF	TGTGCCTGGACCGGCAAAGGACTAGCGGGGGGCCGGCAGTACTTC
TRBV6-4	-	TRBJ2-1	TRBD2	CASSARIAGSNEQFF	TGTGCCAGCAGTGCTCGGATAGCGGGAAGCAATGAGCAGTTCTTC
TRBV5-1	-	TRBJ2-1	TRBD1	CASSPGTVYNEQFF	TGCGCCAGCAGCCCGGGGACAGTCTACAATGAGCAGTTCTTC
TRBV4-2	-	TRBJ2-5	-	CASSQGEAGRQETQYF	TGTGCCAGCAGCCAAGGAGAGGCAGGGAGGCAAGAGACCCAGTACTTC
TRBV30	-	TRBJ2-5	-	CAWTPQGIQETQYF	TGTGCCTGGACCCCCCAGGGGATACAAGAGACCCAGTACTTC
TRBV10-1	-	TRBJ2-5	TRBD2	CASSAGTSGMETQYF	TGCGCCAGCAGTGCAGGGACTAGCGGGATGGAGACCCAGTACTTC
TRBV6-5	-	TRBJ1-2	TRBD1	CASTPRDSNYGYTF	TGTGCCAGCACCCCCCGGGACAGTAACTATGGCTACACCTTC
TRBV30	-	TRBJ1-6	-	CACNTGTGSYNSPLHF	TGTGCCTGTAACACCGGCACAGGGTCCTATAATTCACCCCTCCACTTT
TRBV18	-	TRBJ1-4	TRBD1	CASSRDRARNEKLFF	TGTGCCAGCTCACGAGACAGGGCCCGCAATGAAAAACTGTTTTTT
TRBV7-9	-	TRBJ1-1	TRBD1	CASSPRQGNEAFF	TGTGCCAGCAGCCCCCGACAGGGCAATGAAGCTTTCTTT
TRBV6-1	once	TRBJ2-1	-	CASSEALSGPYNEQFF	TGTGCCAGCAGTGAAGCGCTGTCGGGACCTTACAATGAGCAGTTCTTC
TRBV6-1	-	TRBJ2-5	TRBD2	CASSEAPSGAQETQYF	TGTGCCAGCAGTGAAGCGCCTAGCGGGGCCCAAGAGACCCAGTACTTC
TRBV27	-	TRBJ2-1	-	CASSLYRGGEQFF	TGTGCCAGCAGTTTATATAGGGGTGGTGAGCAGTTCTTC
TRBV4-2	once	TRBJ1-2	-	CASSQVAGSYGYTF	TGTGCCAGCAGCCAAGTAGCAGGGAGCTATGGCTACACCTTC
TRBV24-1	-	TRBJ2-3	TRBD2	CATQRGGISADTQYF	TGTGCCACCCAACGGGGGGGTATTAGCGCAGATACGCAGTATTTT